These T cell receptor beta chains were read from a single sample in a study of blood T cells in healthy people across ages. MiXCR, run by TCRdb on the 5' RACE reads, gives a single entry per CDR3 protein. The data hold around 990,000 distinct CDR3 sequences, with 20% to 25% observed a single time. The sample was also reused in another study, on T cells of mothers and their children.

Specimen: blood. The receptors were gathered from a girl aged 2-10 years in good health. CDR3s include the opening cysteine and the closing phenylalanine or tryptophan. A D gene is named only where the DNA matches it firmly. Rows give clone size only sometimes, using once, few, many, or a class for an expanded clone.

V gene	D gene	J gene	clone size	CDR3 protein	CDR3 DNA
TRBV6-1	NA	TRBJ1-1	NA	CASSGARGGTEAFF	TGTGCCAGCAGTGGCGCCAGGGGTGGCACTGAAGCTTTCTTT
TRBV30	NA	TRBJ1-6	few	CAWSPPGAPLHF	TGTGCCTGGAGTCCGCCCGGGGCACCCCTCCACTTT
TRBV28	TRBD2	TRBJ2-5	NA	CASNPTPGGRRETQYF	TGTGCCAGCAACCCTACCCCGGGGGGGCGTCGGGAGACCCAGTACTTC
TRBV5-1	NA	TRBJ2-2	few	CASRSADGELFF	TGCGCCAGCAGGTCTGCTGACGGGGAGCTGTTTTTT
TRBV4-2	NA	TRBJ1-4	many	CASSQDGEEEKLFF	TGTGCCAGCAGCCAAGACGGCGAAGAGGAAAAACTGTTTTTT
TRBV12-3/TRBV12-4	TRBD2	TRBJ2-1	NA	CASSATLTSGRYNEQFF	TGTGCCAGCAGCGCAACGCTGACTAGCGGGCGCTACAATGAGCAGTTCTTC
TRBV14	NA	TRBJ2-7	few	CASSYLPYEQYF	TGTGCCAGCAGCTATCTCCCCTACGAGCAGTACTTC
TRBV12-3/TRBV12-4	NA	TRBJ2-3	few	CAIKGDSTDTQYF	TGTGCCATCAAGGGGGATAGCACAGATACGCAGTATTTT
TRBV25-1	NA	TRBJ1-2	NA	CASSDQREGGYTF	TGTGCCAGCAGTGATCAAAGAGAGGGTGGCTACACCTTC
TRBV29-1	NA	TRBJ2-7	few	CSVWAGVSSYEQYF	TGCAGCGTTTGGGCAGGGGTTAGCTCCTACGAGCAGTACTTC
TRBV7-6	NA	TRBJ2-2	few	CASSLFGGGKSGELFF	TGTGCCAGCAGCTTATTCGGTGGAGGGAAGTCCGGGGAGCTGTTTTTT
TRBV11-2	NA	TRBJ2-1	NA	CASSTWEQGSSNEQFF	TGTGCCAGCAGCACCTGGGAGCAGGGGAGTTCCAATGAGCAGTTCTTC
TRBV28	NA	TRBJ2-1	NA	CASSPGDYNEQFF	TGTGCCAGCAGTCCAGGGGACTACAATGAGCAGTTCTTC
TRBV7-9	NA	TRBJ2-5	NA	CASSLEVLPYELYF	TGTGCCAGCAGCTTAGAGGTACTTCCCTACGAGCTGTACTTC
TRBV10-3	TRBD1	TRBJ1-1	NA	CAIRGGRGIRDEAFF	TGTGCCATCAGGGGGGGCAGGGGGATTAGGGATGAAGCTTTCTTT
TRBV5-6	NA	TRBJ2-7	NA	CASSFPQGSVYEQYF	TGTGCCAGCAGCTTCCCACAGGGCTCTGTCTACGAGCAGTACTTC
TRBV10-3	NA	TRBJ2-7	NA	CAISETGEQYF	TGTGCCATCAGTGAGACAGGGGAGCAGTACTTC
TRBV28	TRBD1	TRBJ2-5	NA	CASSLVLTGVEETQYF	TGTGCCAGCAGTTTGGTTTTAACAGGGGTGGAAGAGACCCAGTACTTC
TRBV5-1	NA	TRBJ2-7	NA	CASSLLSSDEQYF	TGCGCCAGCAGCTTGTTGTCGTCCGACGAGCAGTACTTC
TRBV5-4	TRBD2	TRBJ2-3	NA	CASSPNLAARDTDTQYF	TGTGCCAGCAGCCCAAATCTAGCGGCACGAGACACAGATACGCAGTATTTT
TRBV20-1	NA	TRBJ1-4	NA	CSAIQRQGAAFF	TGCAGTGCTATCCAAAGGCAGGGAGCGGCGTTTTTT
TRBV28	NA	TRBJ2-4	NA	CASRDGIAKNIQYF	TGTGCCAGCAGGGATGGGATAGCCAAAAACATTCAGTACTTC
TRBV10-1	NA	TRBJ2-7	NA	CASSESTGRNEQYF	TGCGCCAGCAGTGAGTCGACGGGGCGGAACGAGCAGTACTTC
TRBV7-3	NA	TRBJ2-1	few	CASSPHDGGEQFF	TGTGCCAGCAGTCCTCATGACGGGGGTGAGCAGTTCTTC
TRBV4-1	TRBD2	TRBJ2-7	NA	CASSQSGTIYEQYF	TGCGCCAGCAGCCAATCCGGGACTATCTACGAGCAGTACTTC
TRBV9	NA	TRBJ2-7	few	CASSISGTGLPEQYF	TGTGCCAGCAGCATCTCCGGGACGGGATTACCCGAGCAGTACTTC
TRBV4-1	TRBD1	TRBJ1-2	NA	CASSQPRDRYYGYTF	TGCGCCAGCAGCCAACCAAGGGACAGATACTATGGCTACACCTTC
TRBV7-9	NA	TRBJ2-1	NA	CASSAGTYMYNEQFF	TGTGCCAGCAGCGCTGGGACATATATGTACAATGAGCAGTTCTTC
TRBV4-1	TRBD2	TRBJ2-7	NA	CASSQGRLAPYEQYF	TGCGCCAGCAGCCAAGGTCGACTAGCCCCCTACGAGCAGTACTTC
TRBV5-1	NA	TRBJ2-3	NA	CASSGRRRDTQYF	TGCGCCAGCAGCGGCCGACGGAGGGATACGCAGTATTTT
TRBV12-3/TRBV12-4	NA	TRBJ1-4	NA	CASRKTWTFEKLFF	TGTGCCAGCCGAAAAACCTGGACCTTCGAAAAACTGTTTTTT
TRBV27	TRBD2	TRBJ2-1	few	CASSSLAGTFLYNEQFF	TGTGCCAGCAGTTCCCTAGCGGGGACTTTCCTTTACAATGAGCAGTTCTTC
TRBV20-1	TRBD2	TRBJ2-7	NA	CSAMRRGGSYEQYF	TGCAGTGCTATGCGGCGGGGGGGCTCCTACGAGCAGTACTTC
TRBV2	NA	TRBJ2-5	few	CASSDEGTETQYF	TGTGCCAGCAGTGATGAGGGGACAGAGACCCAGTACTTC
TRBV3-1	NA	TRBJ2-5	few	CASSQVLAVQETQYF	TGTGCCAGCAGCCAAGTCTTGGCGGTACAAGAGACCCAGTACTTC
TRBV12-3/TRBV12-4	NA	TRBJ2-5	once	CASRKIFTETQYF	TGTGCCAGCAGAAAAATCTTCACGGAGACCCAGTACTTC
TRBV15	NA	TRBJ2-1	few	CATTTNVGREEQFF	TGTGCCACCACCACAAACGTCGGTAGGGAAGAGCAGTTCTTC
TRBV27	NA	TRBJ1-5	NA	CASSHGGLGPQHF	TGTGCCAGCAGTCACGGGGGCTTAGGGCCCCAGCATTTT
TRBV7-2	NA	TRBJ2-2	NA	CASSLAYLTGELFF	TGTGCCAGCAGCTTAGCGTACCTCACCGGGGAGCTGTTTTTT
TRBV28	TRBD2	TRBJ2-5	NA	CASGRSGSETQYF	TGTGCCAGCGGACGTAGCGGGAGTGAGACCCAGTACTTC
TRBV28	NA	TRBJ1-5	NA	CASSFTGNNQPQHF	TGTGCCAGCAGTTTCACAGGTAACAATCAGCCCCAGCATTTT
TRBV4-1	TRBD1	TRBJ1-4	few	CASSQEDRGREKLFF	TGCGCCAGCAGCCAGGAGGACAGGGGGCGTGAAAAACTGTTTTTT